One and the same sample provided the 4 T cell receptor beta chains below, sequenced in a study of blood T cells in healthy people across ages. Through a sample-barcoded 5' primer and a J-beta primer mix, a second PCR was run for about 7 to 12 cycles. TCRdb fed the 5' RACE reads into MiXCR, producing one record per CDR3 protein. This table holds over 600,000 distinct CDR3 sequences, approximately 53% found once. The sample consisted of blood. These receptors originate from a man aged 35-49 years in good health.

J is TRBJ2-3 and V is TRBV4-1; D might be TRBD1 or TRBD2, each matching 6 bases. The germline gives CDR1 MGHRA, CDR2 YSYEKL. V was trimmed by 0 bases and J by 1 base, leaving 14 bases between them. The CDR3 length is 17 residues. CDR3 sequence (DNA): TGCGCCAGCAGCCAAGAAGGGTTCGGGGGCCGCACAGATACGCAGTATTTT. It encodes CASSQEGFGGRTDTQYF.

This clonotype appeared a few times. This chain uses TRBV4-1 with TRBJ2-5; 13 positions match TRBD2. CDR1 is MGHRA, CDR2 YSYEKL, per germline. V gave up 0 bases and J gave up 1 base; unmatched junction bases: 5. The CDR3 runs to 18 residues. CDR3 region: CASSQERLAGGSQETQYF. The CDR3 nucleotides read TGCGCCAGCAGCCAAGAAAGACTAGCGGGAGGTAGCCAAGAGACCCAGTACTTC.

V gene TRBV5-6 combines with J gene TRBJ2-6; 8 nucleotides match TRBD1. The trim removed 5 bases at V and 0 bases at J, leaving 7 bases unmatched. There are 17 residues in the CDR3. Germline V gene sequence: CDR1 SGHDT, CDR2 YYEEEE. Here the CDR3 reads CASSLTGGTSGANVLTF. The CDR3 DNA reads as TGTGCCAGCAGTCTTACAGGGGGTACCTCTGGGGCCAACGTCCTGACTTTC. Combining the CDR3 with reference TRBV5-6 and TRBJ2-6 gives the whole variable domain DAGVTQSPTHLIKTRGQQVTLRCSPKSGHDTVSWYQQALGQGPQFIFQYYEEEERQRGNFPDRFSGHQFPNYSSELNVNALLLGDSALYLCASSLTGGTSGANVLTFGAGSRLTVL.

The V and J genes are TRBV12-3 or TRBV12-4 and TRBJ1-2; D is ambiguous. The length of the CDR3 is 14 residues. With 0 bases removed from V and 5 bases from J, the gap between germline ends came to 10 bases. In DNA form, the CDR3 reads TGTGCCAGCAGTTTAGCGCTAGGAGGGTATGGCTACACCTTC. This sequence encodes CASSLALGGYGYTF.